This TCR beta chain was recovered during a study of T cell responses to AZD1222 COVID-19 vaccine. Germline values: CDR1 SNHLY, CDR2 FYNNEI. Germline trimming cut 7 bases from V and 5 bases from J; bases unmatched to any gene: 6. This CDR3 has 13 residues. Using immunoSEQ multiplex PCR, the repertoire was profiled, and TCRdb retains in-frame clones only, with some absent. Of approximately 190,000 clones in the sample, approximately 94% were seen once. The TCR originated in an adult in good health. The sequenced sample was peripheral blood, obtained on day 0 of AZD1222 vaccination. The chain is built from TRBV2 and TRBJ2-7; 9 positions match TRBD1. The CDR3 reads CASILDRGNEQYF. The CDR3 DNA reads TGTGCCAGCATTCTGGACAGGGGAAACGAGCAGTACTTC.